This T cell receptor (beta chain) was obtained from a study of T cells in Graves' hyperthyroidism and ophthalmopathy. As for the study in general: Peripheral blood was acquired at first diagnosis, ahead of any therapy whatsoever. Overall study findings and caveats: Among thyroid clonotypes expanded above 0.001, most also appeared in blood.

About this clonotype itself: Its antigen is still unknown.

Exclusion followed for patients with uncontrolled infection, other autoimmune disease, pregnancy or lactation. The diagnostic basis comprised clinical symptoms, serum thyroxine and TRAb, thyroid ultrasound and orbital computed tomography. V was shortened by 4 bases and J by 5 bases, with 14 bases between the two germline ends. The CDR3 has 14 amino acids. Germline assignment: CDR1 MGHRA and CDR2 YSYEKL. Researchers took RNA transcripts and amplified the TCR beta CDR3 regions from them. The HTBI set primed first-round TCR CDR3 RT-PCR. TCRdb ran MiXCR on the multiplex PCR reads and lists one entry per CDR3 protein. Of about 710,000 distinct CDR3 sequences in the sample, roughly 15% were seen once.

The V and J genes are TRBV4-1 and TRBJ1-1, with a tentative D call TRBD1 (6 bases). The sequencing sample was made of blood. This sequence was found in a man aged 18 to 30 with Graves' hyperthyroidism. The CDR3 coding sequence is TGCGCCAGCAGCCCGGTGGGGGGGCGGACTGAAGCTTTCTTT. This codes for CASSPVGGRTEAFF.